This T cell receptor beta chain comes out of a study of radiotherapy plus CTLA-4 blockade in lung cancer. Using immunoSEQ multiplex PCR, the repertoire was profiled, and TCRdb retains in-frame clones only, with some absent. The data contain 26,000 or so clones, around three quarters of them singletons. For this clone: Antigen: not known.

Patients in the study, people with chemo-refractory metastatic non-small-cell lung cancer, received focal radiation plus ipilimumab CTLA-4 blockade. General study points: Clones derived from tumor TCRs expanded in blood after radiotherapy plus ipilimumab.

The sample here was peripheral blood, taken from a patient treated with radiotherapy plus ipilimumab. This sequence originates from a human donor with non-small cell lung cancer that progressed on radiotherapy plus ipilimumab.

This CDR3 is CASSPRWAVRLVYGNTIYF. The CDR3 bases are TGTGCCAGCAGCCCCCGGTGGGCGGTGAGACTCGTTTACGGAAACACCATATATTTT. The chain employs TRBV28 and TRBJ1-3; D is ambiguous. CDR3 length: 19 residues. The V and J ends lost 6 bases and 4 bases respectively, with 28 bases between them. Germline V gives CDR1 MDHEN, CDR2 SYDVKM.